This T cell receptor beta chain was sequenced in a study of cytomegalovirus exposure and HLA in healthy donors. General study results and limits: The investigators catalogued 150 to 200 TCR beta chains as cytomegalovirus-associated. In a later analysis, V- and J-gene trimming of beta chains associated with a DCLRE1C missense variant, replicated independently.

Concerning this clone itself: Antigen unknown.

Donors consisted of healthy bone marrow donors. PCR primers comprised 60 Vbeta and 13 Jbeta primers. Methods used by the authors: Later work found tens of millions of unique TCR beta chains, with 9 million to 13 million shared. Assay: immunoSEQ multiplex PCR; the TCRdb copy retains only in-frame clones and omits some. V and J calls and clone size come straight from that table; D and trimming were deduced from the DNA. The sample gives about 200,000 clones, 78% of which show up once; approximately 3.9% is in the top ten. The CDR3 covers 19 residues. J lost 0 bases, V lost 2 bases, and 13 bases had no gene match. Germline CDR1 LNHNV, CDR2 YYDKDF (reference sequence).

The chain employs TRBV15 and TRBJ1-5, with 7 bases fitting TRBD1. The receptor's source is a male donor in good health and CMV-seronegative. Material for sequencing was PBMCs. The CDR3 sequence is CATSRRKDRIKDSNQPQHF. The CDR3 nucleotides are TGTGCCACCAGCAGACGAAAGGACAGGATAAAAGATAGCAATCAGCCCCAGCATTTT.